This T cell receptor beta chain was documented in a study of cytomegalovirus exposure and HLA in healthy donors. Study results and caveats: Researchers reported in a later analysis that a missense DCLRE1C variant was tied to TCR beta V- and J-gene trimming. Researchers reported that a few CMV-associated chains were confirmed in vitro as CMV antigen-specific. In a later analysis, specific HLA alleles were associated with approximately 16,000 TCR beta sequences at a 0.05 false discovery rate.

On this clone itself: Antigen specificity is unknown.

The PCR was carried out with 60 Vbeta primers and 13 Jbeta primers. Profiled with immunoSEQ multiplex PCR; TCRdb holds only in-frame clones, not every one. The table shows 120,000 or so clones, with over 60% occurring only once. V lost 5 bases and J 6 bases, leaving 16 bases between the germline ends. The CDR3 is made up of 14 amino acids. Germline V gene data show CDR1 as SGHVS and CDR2 as FNYEAQ. The TCR comes from a human donor in good health. V usage is TRBV7-6 and J usage is TRBJ1-1; D might be TRBD1 (5 bases). Material for sequencing was PBMCs. The chain's CDR3 is CASSELTGISEAFF. CDR3 bases: TGTGCCAGCAGCGAGCTCACAGGAATCTCTGAAGCTTTCTTT. The whole variable domain, remainder taken from reference TRBV7-6 and TRBJ1-1, is GAGVSQSPRYKVTKRGQDVALRCDPISGHVSLYWYRQALGQGPEFLTYFNYEAQQDKSGLPNDRFSAERPEGSISTLTIQRTEQRDSAMYRCASSELTGISEAFFGQGTRLTVV.